This TCR beta chain comes out of a study of beta chain features in type 1 diabetes. Findings and caveats of the study: Type 1 diabetes patients had moderately but significantly shorter TCRB CDR3s in all four CD4+ subsets. The VDJ junctions of type 1 diabetes patients carried fewer insertions and more deletions.

This clone was recorded a few times. What it recognizes is unknown. Of the isolated RNA, all was reverse transcribed, and so the sequenced material was expressed TCRB transcripts. The table came from immunoSEQ multiplex PCR; TCRdb's copy has only in-frame clones and leaves some out. The data contain more than 250,000 clones, 13% to 15% of them singletons. Sorting based on CD45RO/CCR7/CD25/CD127/CD95/CD27 separated CD4+ naive, central memory, regulatory and stem cell-like memory cells. V lost 7 bases and J 6 bases, leaving 15 bases between the germline ends. The CDR3 is 14 amino acids. The V gene's germline CDR1 is MNHNS and CDR2 SASEGT.

The rearrangement joins TRBV6-1 to TRBJ2-2; the D gene is possibly TRBD1 (6 bases). This receptor was identified in a man younger than 45 with type 1 diabetes. Source material: naive CD4+ T cells from blood. The CDR3 loop is CASTPVQGPGELFF. CDR3 DNA sequence: TGTGCCAGCACCCCCGTTCAGGGGCCCGGGGAGCTGTTTTTT.